Below, 14 T cell receptor beta chains from the same sample are listed, as sequenced in a study of cytomegalovirus exposure and HLA in healthy donors. Amplification used 60 Vbeta primers and 13 Jbeta primers. Measured with immunoSEQ multiplex PCR; TCRdb has only the in-frame clones, and not every one. This repertoire includes 150,000 to 200,000 clones. Material: PBMCs. The receptors originated from a man aged 25-45 years in good health and CMV-seronegative.

The chain combines TRBV19 with TRBJ1-6, with D possibly being TRBD1 (6 bases). This CDR3 region has 13 residues. V was pared by 6 bases and J by 7 bases, with 10 bases between. CDR1 LNHDA and CDR2 SQIVND come from the germline V gene (reference sequence). This chain's CDR3 is CASRWDTNSPLHF. CDR3 DNA: TGTGCCAGTAGATGGGACACAAATTCACCCCTCCACTTT.

This rearrangement joins TRBV28 to TRBJ2-7; 7 bases are a match to TRBD1. J was trimmed by 5 bases and V by 7 bases; bases with no gene match: 8. Germline CDR1 MDHEN, CDR2 SYDVKM. This CDR3 comprises 13 residues. CDR3 DNA: TGTGCCAGCAATGCCGGACAGGCCGACGAGCAGTACTTC. This encodes CASNAGQADEQYF.

The chain carries TRBV11-2 and TRBJ2-7; a possible D gene is TRBD1 (6 bases). The CDR3 totals 14 residues. CDR1 is SGHAT, CDR2 FQNNGV, per germline. Trimming took off 4 bases at V and 2 bases at J, with 12 bases between the two ends. The CDR3 protein is CASSSRTATYEQYF. In DNA form, the CDR3 reads TGTGCCAGCAGCTCCAGGACAGCCACCTACGAGCAGTACTTC.

The rearrangement joins TRBV6-6 to TRBJ1-5; maybe TRBD1 (5 bases). Trimming pared 6 bases from V and 4 bases from J, leaving 10 bases between. Germline V lookup: CDR1 MNHNY, CDR2 SVGAGI (reference sequence). The CDR3 spans 13 residues. In nucleotides, the CDR3 is TGTGCCAGCAGCCCCGGGACTAATCAGCCCCAGCATTTT. It yields the protein CASSPGTNQPQHF.

The V and J genes are TRBV28 and TRBJ2-1; tentative D call: TRBD2 (6 bases). Between the trimmed V and J ends, which lost 2 bases and 8 bases, there was a span of 19 bases. In germline, CDR1 is MDHEN, CDR2 SYDVKM. CDR3 length: 16 amino acids. CDR3 sequence (DNA): TGTGCCAGCAGTTTACCGACTAGATTAGGTGCGGATGAGCAGTTCTTC. Translating it yields CASSLPTRLGADEQFF.

This chain joins TRBV9 and TRBJ2-7; 10 bases agree with TRBD1. Trimming removed 4 bases from V and 6 bases from J; junction bases left unmatched: 7. CDR1 is SGDLS and CDR2 is YYNGEE in the germline V gene. The CDR3 spans 14 residues. The CDR3 bases are TGTGCCAGCAGCTCAACCGGGACAGGGGCCGAGCAGTACTTC. It codes for CASSSTGTGAEQYF.

The chain's CDR3 is CATSRDLFEKLFF. Here the CDR3 DNA reads TGTGCCACCAGCAGAGATCTCTTTGAAAAACTGTTTTTT. This rearrangement joins TRBV15 to TRBJ1-4; no firm D call. V was cut by 0 bases and J by 7 bases, with 6 bases left in between. The germline V gene encodes CDR1 LNHNV and CDR2 YYDKDF (reference sequence). The CDR3 has 13 residues.

The rearrangement joins TRBV5-1 to TRBJ2-1; weak D call: TRBD1 (7 bases). This CDR3 region has 15 residues. The V end was cut by 5 bases, the J end by 7 bases, with 19 bases between. Germline CDR1 reads SGHRS; CDR2 reads YFSETQ. CDR3 region: CASRRQGTSSNEQFF. The CDR3 DNA is TGCGCCAGCAGACGACAGGGTACTAGCTCAAATGAGCAGTTCTTC.

This chain connects TRBV7-2 to TRBJ2-7, with 9 bases that match TRBD1. Germline V gives CDR1 SGHTA, CDR2 FQGNSA. The V gene end was trimmed by 5 bases and the J gene end by 4 bases; junction bases not matched to a gene: 15. The CDR3 totals 17 residues. In DNA, the CDR3 is TGTGCCAGCAGCCCCGACCCGCTCCGGGACAGGGATTACGAGCAGTACTTC. Protein product: CASSPDPLRDRDYEQYF.

This chain uses TRBV18 with TRBJ1-4; the D is unclear. The length of the CDR3 is 14 residues. V was shortened by 2 bases and J by 4 bases, with 8 bases between the two germline ends. Germline lookup yields CDR1 KGHSH and CDR2 LQKENI. CDR3 sequence: CASSPEQFNEKLFF. The CDR3 DNA is TGTGCCAGCTCACCAGAACAGTTTAATGAAAAACTGTTTTTT.

The J gene is TRBJ2-1, the V gene TRBV7-8; D possibly corresponds to TRBD2 (6 bases). V was clipped by 2 bases and J by 8 bases, with 13 bases between them. Germline values: CDR1 SGHVS, CDR2 FQNEAQ. CDR3 length: 14 residues. CDR3 DNA sequence: TGTGCCAGCAGCTTAATCCTAGCTAGCGATGAGCAGTTCTTC. Translating it yields CASSLILASDEQFF.

The V call is TRBV6-5, the J call TRBJ2-1; 8 bases fit TRBD2. The V gene end was trimmed by 4 bases and the J gene end by 10 bases; junction bases not matched to a gene: 3. The CDR3 sequence is 12 residues long. Per the germline V gene, CDR1 is MNHEY and CDR2 is SVGAGI. The CDR3 DNA sequence: TGTGCCAGCAGTTTAGCGGGGAGGGAGCAGTTCTTC. Protein product: CASSLAGREQFF.

This chain uses TRBV11-2 with TRBJ2-2; 11 nucleotides match TRBD1. The CDR3 spans 15 residues. Germline CDR1 and CDR2: SGHAT and FQNNGV. Unmatched junction bases numbered 6, after V lost 5 bases and J lost 7 bases. CDR3: CASSLGQGAVGELFF. In DNA form, the CDR3 reads TGTGCCAGCAGCCTCGGACAGGGGGCGGTCGGGGAGCTGTTTTTT.

The chain is built from TRBV11-2 and TRBJ2-2; the match to TRBD2 covers 9 bases. Germline assignment: CDR1 SGHAT and CDR2 FQNNGV. CDR3 size: 16 residues. V gave up 4 bases and J gave up 6 bases; unmatched junction bases: 9. CDR3 DNA: TGTGCCAGCAGCTCATCCGGGACTAGCTATTCCGGGGAGCTGTTTTTT. Translated, it gives CASSSSGTSYSGELFF.